Listed below are T cell receptor beta chains from one sample, sequenced in a study of cytomegalovirus exposure and HLA in healthy donors. TCRdb's copy holds only in-frame clones and misses some; the assay was immunoSEQ multiplex PCR. Altogether about 120,000 clones are present, roughly two thirds being singletons, with the ten largest covering about 8.3%. Material for sequencing was PBMCs. These receptors all stem from a man between 18 and 29 years old in good health and CMV-seropositive. CDR3s include the opening cysteine and the closing phenylalanine or tryptophan. The D gene is left open where the match is weak. Clone size is stated in some rows and not others, as once, few, many or a class when expanded.

j_gene: TRBJ2-3; v_gene: TRBV2; d_gene: TRBD1; abundance: once; CDR3aa: CASSSDRAAGDTQYF; CDR3nt: TGTGCCAGCAGTAGTGACAGGGCCGCCGGGGATACGCAGTATTTT
j_gene: TRBJ1-2; v_gene: TRBV27; d_gene: -; abundance: few; CDR3aa: CASRASGCGYTF; CDR3nt: TGTGCCAGCCGGGCCTCAGGGTGTGGCTACACCTTC
j_gene: TRBJ2-5; v_gene: TRBV30; d_gene: -; abundance: -; CDR3aa: CAWNPVQETQYF; CDR3nt: TGTGCCTGGAATCCCGTCCAGGAGACCCAGTACTTC
j_gene: TRBJ2-3; v_gene: TRBV29-1; d_gene: TRBD2; abundance: -; CDR3aa: CSVEGSGGQFRTDTQYF; CDR3nt: TGCAGCGTTGAAGGTAGCGGGGGGCAATTTCGCACAGATACGCAGTATTTT
j_gene: TRBJ2-2; v_gene: TRBV5-4; d_gene: -; abundance: few; CDR3aa: CASSDIGTQNTGELFF; CDR3nt: TGTGCCAGCAGCGATATCGGGACACAGAACACCGGGGAGCTGTTTTTT
j_gene: TRBJ2-7; v_gene: TRBV6-1; d_gene: TRBD2; abundance: -; CDR3aa: CASSERTSGSYEQYF; CDR3nt: TGTGCCAGCAGTGAGCGGACTAGCGGATCCTACGAGCAGTACTTC
j_gene: TRBJ2-1; v_gene: TRBV5-6; d_gene: -; abundance: -; CDR3aa: CASSLVRDSNEQFF; CDR3nt: TGTGCCAGCAGCTTGGTACGGGATTCCAATGAGCAGTTCTTC
j_gene: TRBJ2-2; v_gene: TRBV5-1; d_gene: -; abundance: -; CDR3aa: CASSSSSGFTGELFF; CDR3nt: TGCGCCAGCAGCTCCAGCTCGGGGTTCACCGGGGAGCTGTTTTTT
j_gene: TRBJ2-1; v_gene: TRBV5-1; d_gene: -; abundance: -; CDR3aa: CASSLSQNNEQFF; CDR3nt: TGCGCCAGCAGCTTGAGCCAAAACAATGAGCAGTTCTTC
j_gene: TRBJ2-5; v_gene: TRBV11-2; d_gene: TRBD2; abundance: -; CDR3aa: CASGTLAGPETQYF; CDR3nt: TGTGCCAGCGGAACCCTAGCGGGGCCAGAGACCCAGTACTTC
j_gene: TRBJ2-1; v_gene: TRBV5-4; d_gene: TRBD2; abundance: few; CDR3aa: CASSLDGGAWNEQFF; CDR3nt: TGTGCCAGCAGCTTGGACGGGGGGGCTTGGAATGAGCAGTTCTTC
j_gene: TRBJ2-7; v_gene: TRBV27; d_gene: -; abundance: -; CDR3aa: CAGSRSGRVYEQYF; CDR3nt: TGTGCCGGCAGCCGCTCGGGCAGGGTTTACGAGCAGTACTTC
j_gene: TRBJ2-7; v_gene: TRBV6-5; d_gene: -; abundance: -; CDR3aa: CASSYGQNAYEQYF; CDR3nt: TGTGCCAGCAGTTACGGGCAGAATGCCTACGAGCAGTACTTC
j_gene: TRBJ2-5; v_gene: TRBV13; d_gene: -; abundance: -; CDR3aa: CASSLVIEKQETQYF; CDR3nt: TGTGCCAGCAGCTTAGTTATAGAGAAGCAAGAGACCCAGTACTTC
j_gene: TRBJ2-3; v_gene: TRBV7-9; d_gene: -; abundance: few; CDR3aa: CASSLKGIGGGVRTDTQYF; CDR3nt: TGTGCCAGCAGCTTAAAAGGGATAGGAGGCGGGGTGCGCACAGATACGCAGTATTTT
j_gene: TRBJ1-6; v_gene: TRBV6-5; d_gene: -; abundance: -; CDR3aa: CASSYSPNSPLHF; CDR3nt: TGTGCCAGCAGTTACTCCCCGAATTCACCCCTCCACTTT
j_gene: TRBJ2-7; v_gene: TRBV5-1; d_gene: -; abundance: -; CDR3aa: CASSFDPGLDYEQYF; CDR3nt: TGCGCCAGCAGCTTCGACCCAGGACTGGACTACGAGCAGTACTTC
j_gene: TRBJ2-2; v_gene: TRBV5-1; d_gene: -; abundance: -; CDR3aa: CASSPYATDTGELFF; CDR3nt: TGCGCCAGCAGTCCATACGCCACGGACACCGGGGAGCTGTTTTTT
j_gene: TRBJ1-4; v_gene: TRBV2; d_gene: -; abundance: -; CDR3aa: CASSERGSPTNEKLFF; CDR3nt: TGTGCCAGCAGTGAAAGAGGGAGTCCTACTAATGAAAAACTGTTTTTT
j_gene: TRBJ2-5; v_gene: TRBV14; d_gene: TRBD1; abundance: -; CDR3aa: CASSQTGWSWETQYF; CDR3nt: TGTGCCAGCAGCCAGACAGGGTGGTCGTGGGAGACCCAGTACTTC
j_gene: TRBJ2-7; v_gene: TRBV7-9; d_gene: TRBD2; abundance: -; CDR3aa: CASSLLSGEDYEQYF; CDR3nt: TGTGCCAGCAGCTTGTTGAGCGGGGAGGACTACGAGCAGTACTTC
j_gene: TRBJ2-5; v_gene: TRBV6-5; d_gene: TRBD1; abundance: -; CDR3aa: CASSSDRMQTQYF; CDR3nt: TGTGCCAGCAGCTCGGACAGGATGCAGACCCAGTACTTC
j_gene: TRBJ1-4; v_gene: TRBV29-1; d_gene: -; abundance: -; CDR3aa: CSAQGTNEKLFF; CDR3nt: TGCAGCGCTCAGGGAACTAATGAAAAACTGTTTTTT
j_gene: TRBJ1-1; v_gene: TRBV5-4; d_gene: -; abundance: -; CDR3aa: CASSLESNTEAFF; CDR3nt: TGTGCCAGCTCTCTCGAGTCTAACACTGAAGCTTTCTTT
j_gene: TRBJ2-2; v_gene: TRBV5-1; d_gene: -; abundance: -; CDR3aa: CASSLGRGTGELFF; CDR3nt: TGCGCCAGCAGCTTGGGTCGGGGGACCGGGGAGCTGTTTTTT
j_gene: TRBJ1-6; v_gene: TRBV11-2; d_gene: TRBD1; abundance: few; CDR3aa: CASSTLDRGNSPLHF; CDR3nt: TGTGCCAGCAGCACTCTTGACAGGGGCAATTCACCCCTCCACTTT
j_gene: TRBJ2-3; v_gene: TRBV7-2; d_gene: TRBD1; abundance: -; CDR3aa: CASSSDRVGTQYF; CDR3nt: TGTGCCAGCAGCTCCGACAGGGTTGGTACGCAGTATTTT
j_gene: TRBJ2-7; v_gene: TRBV6-1; d_gene: TRBD1; abundance: -; CDR3aa: CASSELGQVPSYEQYF; CDR3nt: TGTGCCAGCAGTGAACTGGGACAGGTTCCCTCCTACGAGCAGTACTTC
j_gene: TRBJ1-4; v_gene: TRBV14; d_gene: -; abundance: many; CDR3aa: CASSQVHFPNEKLFF; CDR3nt: TGTGCCAGCAGCCAAGTTCACTTCCCTAATGAAAAACTGTTTTTT
j_gene: TRBJ2-3; v_gene: TRBV15; d_gene: -; abundance: -; CDR3aa: CATSVRGTDTQYF; CDR3nt: TGTGCCACCAGCGTCCGGGGCACAGATACGCAGTATTTT
j_gene: TRBJ2-3; v_gene: TRBV4-2; d_gene: TRBD2; abundance: -; CDR3aa: CASSQEAGLATDTQYF; CDR3nt: TGTGCCAGCAGCCAAGAAGCGGGACTAGCCACAGATACGCAGTATTTT
j_gene: TRBJ2-6; v_gene: TRBV6-1; d_gene: -; abundance: many; CDR3aa: CASEEGTGANVLTF; CDR3nt: TGTGCCAGCGAGGAGGGGACTGGGGCCAACGTCCTGACTTTC
j_gene: TRBJ2-1; v_gene: TRBV5-1; d_gene: -; abundance: -; CDR3aa: CASSLTIHEQFF; CDR3nt: TGCGCCAGCAGCTTGACTATTCATGAGCAGTTCTTC
j_gene: TRBJ1-2; v_gene: TRBV5-1; d_gene: TRBD1; abundance: few; CDR3aa: CASSLGQGAGDYGYTF; CDR3nt: TGCGCCAGCAGCTTGGGTCAGGGGGCAGGGGACTATGGCTACACCTTC
j_gene: TRBJ1-5; v_gene: TRBV15; d_gene: -; abundance: -; CDR3aa: CATSRDRGSNQPQHF; CDR3nt: TGTGCCACCAGCAGAGACAGGGGCAGCAATCAGCCCCAGCATTTT
j_gene: TRBJ1-1; v_gene: TRBV28; d_gene: -; abundance: -; CDR3aa: CASSPGVTEAFF; CDR3nt: TGTGCCAGCAGCCCAGGGGTCACTGAAGCTTTCTTT
j_gene: TRBJ1-3; v_gene: TRBV11-2; d_gene: -; abundance: -; CDR3aa: CASSFYREGTIYF; CDR3nt: TGTGCCAGCAGCTTCTATAGGGAGGGCACCATATATTTT